This TCR beta chain was observed in a study of shared clonotypes between healthy human individuals. Note on this clone: Its antigen is unknown.

Sequenced by immunoSEQ multiplex PCR; TCRdb stores in-frame clones only, minus some. The repertoire includes approximately 87,000 clones, under 65% of them detected once, and 51% sits in the top ten. The germline CDR1 and CDR2 sequences are LNHDA and SQIVND (reference sequence). With 7 bases removed from V and 7 bases from J, the gap between germline ends came to 13 bases. The CDR3 runs to 13 residues. Regarding the study as a whole: Relative to clonotypes present in all four donors, those not shared had lower generation probabilities. Roughly 5% was the fraction of naive CD4 clonotypes found shared across several donors.

Study donors comprised healthy, HIV-negative adults devoid of recent acute infection or vaccination. The rearrangement links TRBV19 to TRBJ2-2, with D tentatively TRBD2 (6 bases). The specimen sequenced was memory CD8+ T cells sorted from blood. The subset is: CD45RO+ cells pooled with CCR7-negative TemRA cells. The receptor was isolated from a man aged 25-45 years in good health. CDR3 in amino acids: CASTKRGGGELFF. The CDR3 bases are TGTGCCAGTACCAAAAGGGGAGGCGGGGAGCTGTTTTTT.